What follows are 9 T cell receptor beta chains derived from one specimen sequenced in a study of OX40 agonist ivuxolimab in advanced cancers. Profiling relied on immunoSEQ multiplex PCR, and the TCRdb table lists in-frame clones only, not all of them. The sample includes 55,000 or so clones, more than 75% of them seen just once. Material: CD4+ or CD8+ T cells sorted from blood, obtained in a trial of the OX40 agonist ivuxolimab. The receptors derive from an adult with an advanced solid tumor such as melanoma, head and neck, liver or kidney cancer.

The chain employs TRBV19 and TRBJ2-2; 10 nucleotides agree with TRBD1. CDR1 and CDR2 (germline): LNHDA, SQIVND (reference sequence). J was trimmed by 5 bases and V by 6 bases; bases with no gene match: 3. This CDR3 has 14 amino acids. As DNA, the CDR3 is TGTGCCAGTAGAGGACAGGGGGGAACCGGGGAGCTGTTTTTT. As protein: CASRGQGGTGELFF. Based on the CDR3 plus reference TRBV19 and TRBJ2-2, the full variable domain is DGGITQSPKYLFRKEGQNVTLSCEQNLNHDAMYWYRQDPGQGLRLIYYSQIVNDFQKGDIAEGYSVSREKKESFPLTVTSAQKNPTAFYLCASRGQGGTGELFFGEGSRLTVL.

The chain carries TRBV18 and TRBJ2-1, with 11 bases fitting TRBD2. The CDR3 runs to 15 residues. V trimming: 3 bases; J trimming: 8 bases; junction bases outside the gene matches: 6. Germline loops: CDR1 KGHSH, CDR2 LQKENI. This CDR3 is CASSPLAGGFYEQFF. The CDR3 bases are TGTGCCAGCTCACCCCTAGCGGGAGGATTCTATGAGCAGTTCTTC.

The rearrangement joins TRBV9 to TRBJ1-2; no clear D. V was clipped by 0 bases and J by 5 bases, with 17 bases between them. The CDR3 runs 16 residues. Germline V lookup: CDR1 SGDLS, CDR2 YYNGEE. The CDR3 is CASSVASRPEFYGYTF. DNA of the CDR3: TGTGCCAGCAGCGTAGCTTCCCGTCCTGAATTTTATGGCTACACCTTC. Variable domain in full (rest from reference TRBV9 and TRBJ1-2): DSGVTQTPKHLITATGQRVTLRCSPRSGDLSVYWYQQSLDQGLQFLIQYYNGEERAKGNILERFSAQQFPDLHSELNLSSLELGDSALYFCASSVASRPEFYGYTFGSGTRLTVV.

This sequence joins TRBV4-2 and TRBJ1-6; unclear D gene. The CDR3 runs 15 residues. Germline loops: CDR1 LGHNA, CDR2 YNFKEQ. V was clipped by 0 bases and J by 3 bases, with 6 bases between them. The CDR3 sequence is CASSQDNIYNSPLHF. CDR3 coding DNA: TGTGCCAGCAGCCAAGACAACATCTATAATTCACCCCTCCACTTT.

This clone was observed a few times. Different DNA sequences within this sample yield the same CDR3. The rearrangement joins TRBV4-1 to TRBJ1-5; D not certain. Trimming pared 1 base from V and 0 bases from J, leaving 7 bases between. CDR1 and CDR2 (germline): MGHRA, YSYEKL. The CDR3 sequence is 15 residues long. The CDR3 nucleotides are TGCGCCAGCAGCCAAGCGGGAAATAGCAATCAGCCCCAGCATTTT. Its translation is CASSQAGNSNQPQHF.

The chain is built from TRBV28 and TRBJ1-5; D call uncertain. Germline CDR1 and CDR2: MDHEN and SYDVKM. The CDR3 sequence is 18 residues long. Deletions cut 2 bases from V and 0 bases from J, with 17 bases between. The CDR3 spells CASSLSWAAKYSNQPQHF. The CDR3 nucleotides are TGTGCCAGCAGTTTAAGTTGGGCAGCAAAATATAGCAATCAGCCCCAGCATTTT.

V usage is TRBV6-1 and J usage is TRBJ2-7, with 7 nucleotides matching TRBD1. Germline lookup yields CDR1 MNHNS and CDR2 SASEGT. V was pared by 9 bases and J by 4 bases, with 15 bases of the junction left unmatched. This CDR3 is 15 amino acids long. The CDR3 sequence: CASHSIEGARYEQYF. CDR3 bases: TGTGCCAGTCATAGTATTGAGGGGGCGCGGTACGAGCAGTACTTC.

With respect to this clone: At one boundary the junction diverges from the germline segment, which might be a read error. V and J are TRBV7-3 and TRBJ2-1, with D perhaps given as TRBD1 or TRBD2 (6 bases each). CDR1 is SGHTA, CDR2 FQGTGA, per germline. This CDR3 is built from 15 residues. In DNA form, the CDR3 reads TGTGCCAGCAGCCCGCCTGGGGGGCGAAGGGAAGAAAGGCTCTTC. Encoded protein: CASSPPGGRREERLF.

J is TRBJ1-2 and V is TRBV4-2; tentatively, D is TRBD1 (5 bases). CDR3 length equals 17 residues. Germline loops: CDR1 LGHNA, CDR2 YNFKEQ. Trimming shortened V by 5 bases and J by 0 bases, and 19 bases separated the two germline ends. For the CDR3, the DNA is TGTGCCAGCAGCACCCACACAGGACGGAATACTAACTATGGCTACACCTTC. Translating gives CASSTHTGRNTNYGYTF.